A single sample gave rise to the 19 T cell receptor beta chains below, sequenced in a study of shared clonotypes between healthy human individuals. Here immunoSEQ multiplex PCR was the method, and the copy in TCRdb shows in-frame clones only, minus some. The sample contains 730,000 or so clones, 72% of which appear only once. Input material: memory CD4+ T cells sorted from blood. Subset noted: CD45RA-negative fraction. Source of these receptors: a woman in her twenties or thirties in good health.

The rearrangement uses TRBV30 and TRBJ2-6; 7 bases agree with TRBD1. CDR3 length: 16 residues. Germline assignment: CDR1 GTSNPN and CDR2 SVGIG (reference sequence). V shed 2 bases and J 0 bases; nucleotides not matched to a gene: 4. The CDR3 loop is CAWSPGGFSGANVLTF. The CDR3 coding sequence is TGTGCCTGGAGTCCAGGGGGTTTCTCTGGGGCCAACGTCCTGACTTTC.

The CDR3 nucleotides are TGTGCCAGTAGTGCCGAACAGGTCATCTCTGGAAACACCATATATTTT. This encodes CASSAEQVISGNTIYF. The rearrangement uses TRBV19 and TRBJ1-3; a possible D gene is TRBD1 (5 bases). The CDR3 contains 16 residues. CDR1 and CDR2 from the germline V gene are LNHDA and SQIVND (reference sequence). Trimming removed 5 bases from V and 0 bases from J, with 14 bases in between.

This chain joins TRBV14 and TRBJ2-1; 7 bases line up with TRBD1. Trimming removed 4 bases from V and 3 bases from J; junction bases left unmatched: 12. This CDR3 has 17 residues. The V gene's germline CDR1 is SGHDN and CDR2 FVKESK. CDR3: CASSLMRTGANYNEQFF. CDR3 bases: TGTGCCAGCAGCCTGATGAGGACAGGCGCCAACTACAATGAGCAGTTCTTC.

This chain connects TRBV18 to TRBJ2-2, with TRBD2 matching over 7 bases. CDR3 length: 16 residues. Unmatched junction bases numbered 7, after V lost 4 bases and J lost 2 bases. CDR1 and CDR2 from the germline V gene are KGHSH and LQKENI. CDR3 sequence (DNA): TGTGCCAGCTCACTCACCTTAGCGGGTAACACCGGGGAGCTGTTTTTT. Translating gives CASSLTLAGNTGELFF.

On this clone itself: Other DNA sequences within the sample encode an identical CDR3. V is TRBV7-2 and J is TRBJ2-2, with no clear D. This CDR3 has 14 residues. V was trimmed by 0 bases and J by 4 bases, leaving 6 bases between them. The germline gives CDR1 SGHTA, CDR2 FQGNSA. This CDR3 reads CASSLAGVTGELFF. The CDR3 DNA reads as TGTGCCAGCAGCTTAGCGGGTGTCACCGGGGAGCTGTTTTTT.

The rearrangement joins TRBV28 to TRBJ2-7; TRBD1 aligns across 7 bases. Germline-derived CDR1 and CDR2 are MDHEN and SYDVKM. The CDR3 covers 15 residues. The trim removed 1 base at V and 3 bases at J, leaving 6 bases unmatched. DNA for the CDR3: TGTGCCAGCAGTTTATTGGCAGGGGGTTTCTACGAGCAGTACTTC. Residues: CASSLLAGGFYEQYF.

The sample holds one count of this clone. V and J are TRBV6-6 and TRBJ2-7; tentative D call: TRBD2 (6 bases). Germline CDR1 reads MNHNY; CDR2 reads SVGAGI (reference sequence). This CDR3 spans 14 amino acids. Between the trimmed V and J ends, which lost 8 bases and 0 bases, there was a span of 14 bases. CDR3 sequence: CASCRLASSYEQYF. The CDR3 nucleotides are TGTGCCAGCTGTAGGCTAGCGAGCTCCTACGAGCAGTACTTC.

The gene calls are TRBV11-2 and TRBJ1-2; D gene ambiguous. V lost 0 bases and J lost 7, with 6 bases in between. The CDR3 extends over 12 amino acids. Germline V gene sequence: CDR1 SGHAT, CDR2 FQNNGV. This CDR3 reads CASSLETLGYTF. The CDR3 nucleotides read TGTGCCAGCAGCTTAGAGACCCTTGGCTACACCTTC.

V is TRBV14 and J is TRBJ2-1, with TRBD2 matching 13 bases. V shed 4 bases, J shed 8 bases, and the junction held 5 bases outside the gene matches. This CDR3 has 15 amino acids. Germline V lookup: CDR1 SGHDN, CDR2 FVKESK. CDR3 bases: TGTGCCAGCAGCCGAACTAGCGGGAGGGCCCATGAGCAGTTCTTC. It is translated as CASSRTSGRAHEQFF.

This rearrangement joins TRBV10-1 to TRBJ2-1; TRBD2 matches 10 bases. The CDR3 runs 16 residues. With 0 bases clipped from V and 8 bases from J, the junction kept 7 bases outside the gene matches. Germline V gene sequence: CDR1 WNHNN, CDR2 SYGVQD (reference sequence). The CDR3: CASSESTAGGRYEQFF. CDR3 coding DNA: TGCGCCAGCAGTGAGTCGACAGCGGGAGGGAGGTATGAGCAGTTCTTC.

This clone was observed a handful of times. The chain couples TRBV15 to TRBJ1-2, with 7 bases fitting TRBD1. This CDR3 spans 13 amino acids. The trim removed 2 bases at V and 7 bases at J, leaving 4 bases unmatched. The germline V gene has CDR1 LNHNV and CDR2 YYDKDF (reference sequence). The CDR3 sequence is CATSRRTGVGYTF. CDR3 DNA: TGTGCCACCAGCAGACGGACAGGAGTTGGCTACACCTTC.

This sequence joins TRBV6-1 and TRBJ1-3; D gene ambiguous. The germline V gene has CDR1 MNHNS and CDR2 SASEGT. The CDR3 runs 12 residues. V was cut by 8 bases and J by 0 bases, with 5 bases left in between. The CDR3 here is CASDNSGNTIYF. CDR3 DNA: TGTGCCAGCGACAACTCTGGAAACACCATATATTTT.

V usage is TRBV7-2 and J usage is TRBJ1-1; 7 nucleotides agree with TRBD1. V shed 3 bases, J shed 1 base, and the junction held 2 bases outside the gene matches. Germline loops: CDR1 SGHTA, CDR2 FQGNSA. CDR3 size: 14 residues. CDR3 amino acids: CASSFGQANTEAFF. CDR3 in DNA: TGTGCCAGCAGCTTCGGACAGGCGAACACTGAAGCTTTCTTT. The full variable domain, completed using reference TRBV7-2 and TRBJ1-1, is GAGVSQSPSNKVTEKGKDVELRCDPISGHTALYWYRQSLGQGLEFLIYFQGNSAPDKSGLPSDRFSAERTGGSVSTLTIQRTQQEDSAVYLCASSFGQANTEAFFGQGTRLTVV.

The V call is TRBV5-1, the J call TRBJ2-7; TRBD1 aligns across 7 bases. Unmatched junction bases numbered 14, after V lost 7 bases and J lost 7 bases. Per the germline V gene, CDR1 is SGHRS and CDR2 is YFSETQ. The CDR3 length is 14 residues. The CDR3 region is CASGTEAGNQEQYF. The CDR3 bases are TGCGCCAGCGGGACAGAGGCCGGGAACCAAGAGCAGTACTTC.

Turning to this clone: The same CDR3 also results from other DNA sequences found in this sample. The V and J genes are TRBV5-1 and TRBJ2-6, with D unclear. Germline CDR1 and CDR2: SGHRS and YFSETQ. This CDR3 is 16 amino acids long. Between the trimmed V and J ends, which lost 3 bases and 0 bases, there was a span of 10 bases. CDR3 DNA sequence: TGCGCCAGCAGCTCTAGTCCCAGCTCTGGGGCCAACGTCCTGACTTTC. It specifies CASSSSPSSGANVLTF.

V usage is TRBV18 and J usage is TRBJ2-1; unclear D gene. V gave up 0 bases and J gave up 8 bases, with 5 bases separating them. Germline V gives CDR1 KGHSH, CDR2 LQKENI. This CDR3 comprises 12 residues. The CDR3 loop reads CASSPPAYEQFF. The CDR3 DNA follows: TGTGCCAGCTCACCACCAGCCTATGAGCAGTTCTTC.

This clone turned up a few times. The chain combines TRBV11-2 with TRBJ1-4; possible D gene TRBD1, 6 bases. V lost 1 base, J lost 4 bases, and 16 bases lay in between. The CDR3 runs to 17 residues. CDR1 is SGHAT, CDR2 FQNNGV, per germline. The CDR3 here is CASSLGLTAGVNEKLFF. The CDR3, as DNA: TGTGCCAGCAGCTTAGGTCTTACGGCAGGGGTTAATGAAAAACTGTTTTTT.

This clone was observed once. The J gene is TRBJ2-2, the V gene TRBV2; D remains ambiguous. The CDR3 has 14 amino acids. V lost 5 bases and J lost 1, with 8 bases in between. Germline V gene lookup returns CDR1 SNHLY and CDR2 FYNNEI. The CDR3 nucleotides are TGTGCCAGCAGTTGGACCCAGAACACCGGGGAGCTGTTTTTT. Its protein product is CASSWTQNTGELFF.

The chain uses TRBV28 and TRBJ2-2; D is unresolved. From germline, CDR1 is MDHEN and CDR2 SYDVKM. This CDR3 has 13 amino acids. V was shortened by 6 bases and J by 5 bases, with 10 bases between the two germline ends. CDR3 region: CASSTTQTGELFF. DNA for the CDR3: TGTGCCAGCAGCACTACTCAAACCGGGGAGCTGTTTTTT.